The source of this TCR beta chain is a study of response to subunit inactivated influenza vaccine. CDR1 LNHNV and CDR2 YYDKDF come from the germline V gene (reference sequence). The CDR3 consists of 13 residues. Trimming stripped 5 bases from V and 7 bases from J, with 14 bases between. To note about this clonotype: What it binds is unknown.

TCRdb re-called the RT-PCR reads through MiXCR, storing one row per CDR3 protein. The profile shows about 700,000 distinct CDR3 sequences, 15% to 19% of them singletons. Overall study findings and caveats: Researchers suggested that each seasonal influenza vaccination recruits few new T cells.

The specimen was PBMCs from blood, collected about 13 days after vaccination. The sequence was obtained from a man aged 45-65 years who received an inactivated influenza vaccine. The genes are TRBV15 and TRBJ1-2; weak D call: TRBD1 (6 bases). CDR3 nucleotide sequence: TGTGCCACCAGCGCGGAGGGGGGCGTTGGCTACACCTTC. Translating gives CATSAEGGVGYTF. Looking up the rest from reference TRBV15 and TRBJ1-2 gives the full variable domain: DAMVIQNPRYQVTQFGKPVTLSCSQTLNHNVMYWYQQKSSQAPKLLFHYYDKDFNNEADTPDNFQSRRPNTSFCFLDIRSPGLGDTAMYLCATSAEGGVGYTFGSGTRLTVV.